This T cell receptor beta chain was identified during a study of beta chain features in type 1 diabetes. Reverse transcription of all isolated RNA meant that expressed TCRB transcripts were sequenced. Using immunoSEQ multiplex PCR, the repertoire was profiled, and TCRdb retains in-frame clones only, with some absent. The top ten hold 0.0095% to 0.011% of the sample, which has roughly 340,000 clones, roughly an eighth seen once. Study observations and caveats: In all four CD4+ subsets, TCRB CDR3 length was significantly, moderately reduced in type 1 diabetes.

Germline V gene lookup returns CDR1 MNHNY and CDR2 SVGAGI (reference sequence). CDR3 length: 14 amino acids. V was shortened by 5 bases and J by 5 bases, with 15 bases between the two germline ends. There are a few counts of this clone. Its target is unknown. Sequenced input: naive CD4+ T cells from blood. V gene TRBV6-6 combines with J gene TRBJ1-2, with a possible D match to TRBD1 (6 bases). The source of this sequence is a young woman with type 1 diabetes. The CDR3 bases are TGTGCCAGCAGTCCCCGGGGGGCCAGTTATGGCTACACCTTC. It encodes CASSPRGASYGYTF.